This TCR beta chain originates from a study of blood T cell repertoires in COVID-19. Whole-study context: Donors in the United States, Italy and Spain gave samples during acute or convalescent COVID-19. Sources were T cells, B-cell-depleted T cells, or PBMCs; the material itself was cDNA or gDNA.

CDR1 and CDR2 (germline): MDHEN, SYDVKM. The CDR3 sequence is 14 residues long. V was shortened by 4 bases and J by 6 bases, with 13 bases between the two germline ends. The authors' processing: Reference gene primers were amplified, and this amplification served to estimate nucleated cell counts. Sequencing used immunoSEQ multiplex PCR; TCRdb keeps in-frame clones, though not all of them. V and J calls and clone size come straight from that table; D and trimming were deduced from the DNA. The sample carries about 240,000 clones, approximately 82% recorded once. The clonotype was recovered from a young woman with acute or convalescent COVID-19. The sequencing sample was made of peripheral blood. This rearrangement joins TRBV28 to TRBJ1-5, with a possible D match to TRBD1 (5 bases). The CDR3 bases are TGTGCCAGCAGTTACGACAGTACCTCTCAGCCCCAGCATTTT. It encodes CASSYDSTSQPQHF.